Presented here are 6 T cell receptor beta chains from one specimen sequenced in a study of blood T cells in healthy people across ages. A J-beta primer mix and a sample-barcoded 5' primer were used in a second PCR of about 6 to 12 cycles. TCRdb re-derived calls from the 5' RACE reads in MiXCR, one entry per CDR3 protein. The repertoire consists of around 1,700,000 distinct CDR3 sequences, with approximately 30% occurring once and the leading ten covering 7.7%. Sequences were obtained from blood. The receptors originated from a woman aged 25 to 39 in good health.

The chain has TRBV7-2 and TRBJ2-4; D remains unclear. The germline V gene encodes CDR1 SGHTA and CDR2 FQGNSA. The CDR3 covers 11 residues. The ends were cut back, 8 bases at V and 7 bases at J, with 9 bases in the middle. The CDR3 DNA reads TGTGCCAGCGAGCAGCTTAACATTCAGTACTTC. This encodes CASEQLNIQYF.

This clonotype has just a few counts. CDR3 protein: CSAQPASAGALNYNEQFF. CDR3 nucleotides: TGCAGTGCGCAACCGGCTTCTGCGGGGGCCTTAAACTACAATGAGCAGTTCTTC. This chain connects TRBV20-1 to TRBJ2-1; D is possibly TRBD2 (7 bases). V was cut by 6 bases and J by 3 bases, with 27 bases left in between. This CDR3 is built from 18 residues. Germline V gene lookup returns CDR1 DFQATT and CDR2 SNEGSKA (reference sequence).

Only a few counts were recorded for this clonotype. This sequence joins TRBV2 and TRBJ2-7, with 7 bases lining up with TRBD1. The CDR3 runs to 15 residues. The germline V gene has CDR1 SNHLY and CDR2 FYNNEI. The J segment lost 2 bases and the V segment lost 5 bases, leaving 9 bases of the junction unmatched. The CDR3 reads CASSRPTGTAYEQYF. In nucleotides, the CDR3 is TGTGCCAGCAGTAGACCTACCGGGACAGCCTACGAGCAGTACTTC. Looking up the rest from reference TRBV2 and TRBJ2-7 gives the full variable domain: EPEVTQTPSHQVTQMGQEVILRCVPISNHLYFYWYRQILGQKVEFLVSFYNNEISEKSEIFDDQFSVERPDGSNFTLKIRSTKLEDSAMYFCASSRPTGTAYEQYFGPGTRLTVT.

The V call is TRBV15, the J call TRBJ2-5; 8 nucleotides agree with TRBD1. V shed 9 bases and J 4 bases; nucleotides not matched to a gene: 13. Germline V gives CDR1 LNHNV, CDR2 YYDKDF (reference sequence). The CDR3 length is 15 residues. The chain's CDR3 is CATRAGGAEGETQYF. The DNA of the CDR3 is TGTGCCACGCGGGCAGGGGGCGCCGAAGGAGAGACCCAGTACTTC. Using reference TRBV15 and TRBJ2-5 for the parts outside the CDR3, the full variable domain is DAMVIQNPRYQVTQFGKPVTLSCSQTLNHNVMYWYQQKSSQAPKLLFHYYDKDFNNEADTPDNFQSRRPNTSFCFLDIRSPGLGDTAMYLCATRAGGAEGETQYFGPGTRLLVL.

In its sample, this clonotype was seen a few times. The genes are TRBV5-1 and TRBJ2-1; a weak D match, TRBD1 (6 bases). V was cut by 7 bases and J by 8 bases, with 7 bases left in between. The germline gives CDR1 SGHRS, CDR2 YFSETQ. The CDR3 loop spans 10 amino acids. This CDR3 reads CASAGDEQFF. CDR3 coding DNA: TGCGCCAGCGCAGGGGATGAGCAGTTCTTC.

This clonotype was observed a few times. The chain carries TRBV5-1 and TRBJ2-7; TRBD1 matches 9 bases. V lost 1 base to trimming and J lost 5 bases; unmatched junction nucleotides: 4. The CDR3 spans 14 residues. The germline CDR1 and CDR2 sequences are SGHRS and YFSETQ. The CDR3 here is CASSLRQGDNEQYF. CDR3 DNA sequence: TGCGCCAGCAGCTTGCGACAGGGGGACAACGAGCAGTACTTC.